One TCR beta chain is described in this entry. Its antigen is as yet unknown. The CDR3 sequence is 15 residues long. Germline V CDR1 and CDR2: MGHRA, YSYEKL. The germline V and J ends were trimmed by 0 bases and 1 base, with 10 bases remaining between them. The data originate from a study of T cells in Graves' hyperthyroidism and ophthalmopathy. As for the study in general: Before any treatment, at initial diagnosis, peripheral blood was collected. Study outcomes and limitations: Before onset, by a median of approximately 6.8 months, the model predicted ophthalmopathy. Most thyroid clonotypes with frequency above 0.001 were detected in blood. Classification by a 13 V-J model distinguished ophthalmopathy from stable hyperthyroidism.

Amplified TCR beta CDR3 regions derived from RNA transcripts. The TCR CDR3 first-round RT-PCR relied on the HTBI primer set. TCRdb re-derived calls from the multiplex PCR reads in MiXCR, one entry per CDR3 protein. The repertoire holds around 350,000 distinct CDR3 sequences, with about 15% as singletons. The sequencing input was blood. This receptor was obtained from a woman aged 55-70 years with Graves' ophthalmopathy. V and J are TRBV4-1 and TRBJ2-7, with a possible D match to TRBD2 (5 bases). CDR3 bases: TGCGCCAGCAGCCAAGATTTGAGCGGTTCCTACGAGCAGTACTTC. Translation: CASSQDLSGSYEQYF.